This T cell receptor (beta chain) was sequenced for a study of technical replicates of blood from a few donors. Produced via immunoSEQ multiplex PCR; TCRdb's table is partial and in-frame only. The table has 85,000 to 95,000 clones, less than 96% seen once. The sequenced sample consisted of T cells isolated from PBMCs. The source of this sequence is a human donor in good health.

This chain's CDR3 is CASSPRASTDGELFF. The CDR3 coding sequence is TGCGCCAGCAGCCCCAGAGCGTCGACGGACGGGGAGCTGTTTTTT. The chain recombines TRBV4-3 with TRBJ2-2; no reliable D call. V was clipped by 4 bases and J by 7 bases, with 16 bases between them. Germline values: CDR1 LGHNA, CDR2 YSLEER. The length of the CDR3 is 15 residues.